Only one count was recorded for the clone carrying this T cell receptor beta chain. Its specificity is not known. The data were taken from a study of cytomegalovirus exposure and HLA in healthy donors. The overall study: Unique TCRs from HLA-typed donors, 80 million to 90 million of them, were held in an early data release.

Study conclusions and caveats: Researchers catalogued about 150 TCR beta chains as cytomegalovirus-associated. What a later analysis showed was that several of the most significant clusters appeared linked to common viral pathogens.

13 Jbeta primers and 60 Vbeta primers were used for the PCR. Assay: immunoSEQ multiplex PCR; the TCRdb copy retains only in-frame clones and omits some. The table shows under 200,000 clones, with under 85% occurring only once. CDR3 size: 15 residues. V dropped 3 bases and J dropped 7; count of bases not matched to a gene: 9. Germline CDR1 LNHDA, CDR2 SQIVND (reference sequence). J is TRBJ1-2 and V is TRBV19, with 9 positions matching TRBD1. Sequencing used PBMCs. The sequence derives from a young woman in good health and CMV-seropositive. CDR3 protein: CASSMPPTGGSGYTF. In DNA, the CDR3 is TGTGCCAGTAGTATGCCCCCCACAGGGGGCTCTGGCTACACCTTC.